The T cell receptor beta chain described here comes from a study of regulatory T cells in long-lasting Graves disease. Study results and caveats: Clonotypes that were public and shared totalled 2,500 to 3,500 in persistent patients versus around 970 in new patients. What was studied was peripheral blood only, and not thyroid tissue.

Arm-PCR of CDR3 regions and iRepertoire HTBI primers were used to build TCR beta libraries. TCRdb independently ran MiXCR on the multiplex PCR reads; one entry per CDR3 protein. This sample has about half a million distinct CDR3 sequences, with 12% found just once. Time point defined: newly diagnosed GD, antithyroid drugs for less than 3 months. After RNA was extracted from PBMCs, the TCR library was made from it. The authors drew approximately 10 milliliters of peripheral blood into EDTA tubes. The V and J ends lost 4 bases and 6 bases, in that order; junction bases with no gene match: 10. Germline values: CDR1 KGHDR, CDR2 SFDVKD. The CDR3 extends over 16 amino acids. Ten or more counts support this clonotype. Its specificity is not known. This sample was shared with a second study, whose subject was T cells in Graves' hyperthyroidism and ophthalmopathy. As that study records: Participants, patients aged 18 to 65, had newly diagnosed hyperthyroidism with a duration under 2 months.

This sequence joins TRBV24-1 and TRBJ2-2; 7 positions match TRBD2. The sequenced sample was peripheral blood mononuclear cells (PBMCs), obtained at new diagnosis, from a patient treated with antithyroid drugs. This clonotype originated in a woman younger than 45 with Graves disease. Here the CDR3 DNA reads TGTGCCACCAGTGACAGCCCTCATACTAGCGCCGGGGAGCTGTTTTTT. Translating it yields CATSDSPHTSAGELFF.